This T cell receptor (beta chain) originates from a study of early T cells in non-severe SARS-CoV-2 infection. From the 5' RACE reads, TCRdb called clonotypes with MiXCR, one entry per CDR3 protein. The sample records tens of thousands of distinct CDR3 sequences, 15% being singletons. The CDR3 runs 14 residues. Trimming removed 0 bases from V and 7 bases from J, with 11 bases in between. In germline, CDR1 is SGHNT, CDR2 YYREEE (reference sequence). This clonotype occurred a few times. The chain uses TRBV5-4 and TRBJ2-1, with D tentatively TRBD2 (5 bases). Sequenced: whole blood. The TCR was taken from an adult who was a healthcare worker with PCR-confirmed SARS-CoV-2 infection or an uninfected control (not recorded which). The CDR3 protein is CASSLALGSNEQFF. CDR3 nucleotide sequence: TGTGCCAGCAGCTTGGCCCTAGGGAGTAATGAGCAGTTCTTC.